Listed below are T cell receptor beta chains from one sample, sequenced in a study of post-analysis software for immune sequencing data. MiXCR was run by TCRdb on the PCR reads, yielding one entry per CDR3 protein. The table shows roughly 730,000 distinct CDR3 sequences, with 25% to 30% occurring only once. The sample taken for sequencing was blood. Receptors were obtained from a girl aged 10-17 years with multiple sclerosis. The CDR3 runs from the conserved cysteine through the conserved F or W. The order of the fields is CDR3 protein, D gene, V gene, J gene, CDR3 length. A D gene is named only where the DNA matches it firmly.

CASSNIDTQYF,.,TRBV6-5,TRBJ2-3,11
CSAADRTASTDTQYF,TRBD1,TRBV20-1,TRBJ2-3,15
CASSQDWERAGNQPQHF,.,TRBV4-1,TRBJ1-5,17
CSARTVTGSGYTF,TRBD1,TRBV20-1,TRBJ1-2,13
CASSRDGEINEQFF,.,TRBV5-1,TRBJ2-1,14
CASRVRRDSPYEQYF,TRBD1,TRBV6-5,TRBJ2-7,15
CASSLDLIGSRDTQYF,.,TRBV11-2,TRBJ2-3,16
CASSYRGLAAGYEQYF,TRBD2,TRBV6-5,TRBJ2-7,16
CAISDSPDSGNTIYF,.,TRBV10-3,TRBJ1-3,15
CASRRNSYNEQFF,.,TRBV7-9,TRBJ2-1,13
CASSPGLAGVGNEQFF,TRBD2,TRBV5-1,TRBJ2-1,16
CASSWFRTGGGLNEQFF,TRBD1,TRBV5-1,TRBJ2-1,17
CSASPGLAGGGETQYF,TRBD2,TRBV20-1,.,16
CASKGRRGATDTQYF,.,TRBV6-5,TRBJ2-3,15
CASRGLAVGTDTQYF,TRBD2,TRBV6-5,TRBJ2-3,15
CSELTDSNQPQHF,.,TRBV20-1,TRBJ1-5,13
CASSKGLLESQGAYNEQFF,.,TRBV21-1,TRBJ2-1,19
CASGFTSLYGYTF,.,TRBV28,TRBJ1-2,13
CASSLIPTGGKTQFF,TRBD1,TRBV6-5,TRBJ2-1,15